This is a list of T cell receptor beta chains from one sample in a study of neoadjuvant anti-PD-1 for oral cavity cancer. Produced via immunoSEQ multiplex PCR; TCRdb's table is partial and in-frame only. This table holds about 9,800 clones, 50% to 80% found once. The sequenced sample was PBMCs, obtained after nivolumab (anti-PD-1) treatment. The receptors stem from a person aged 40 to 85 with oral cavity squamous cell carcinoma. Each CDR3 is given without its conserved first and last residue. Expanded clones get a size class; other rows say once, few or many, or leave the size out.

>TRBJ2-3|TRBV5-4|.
ASSSLKDADTQY
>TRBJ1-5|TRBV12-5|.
ASGLGTGGNQPQH
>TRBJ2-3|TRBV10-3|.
AISRTSGGPTDTQY
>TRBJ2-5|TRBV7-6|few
ASSPSGDGETQY
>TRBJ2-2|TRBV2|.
ASKGLAPNTGELF
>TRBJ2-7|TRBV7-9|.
ASSDRGPYEQY
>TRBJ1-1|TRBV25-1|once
ASSEYGLSGVTEAF
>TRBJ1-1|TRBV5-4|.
ASSLGSWGGTEAF
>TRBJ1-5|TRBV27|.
ASSLRESNQPQH
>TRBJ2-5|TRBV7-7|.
ASSRGGPPQETQY
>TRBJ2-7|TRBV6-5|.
ASSYTDRGAYEQY
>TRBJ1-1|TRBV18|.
ASSPKQGAVSEAF
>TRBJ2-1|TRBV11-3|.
ASSLEGLAGGRSSYNEQF
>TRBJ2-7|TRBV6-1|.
ASSSDRNTLYEQY
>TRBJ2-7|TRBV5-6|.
ASSLASGSEQY
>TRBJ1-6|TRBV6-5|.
ASSLQGRNSPLH
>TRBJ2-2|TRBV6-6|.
ASRGQGDTGELF
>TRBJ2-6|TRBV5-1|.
ASSLLSSSGANVLT
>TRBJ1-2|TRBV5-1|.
ASSVDGNYGYT
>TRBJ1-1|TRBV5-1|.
ASSPRVSRGWYTEAF
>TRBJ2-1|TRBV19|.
ASSLQITGTSGSYNEQF
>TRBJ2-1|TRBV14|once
ASSQDPSGRTHEQF
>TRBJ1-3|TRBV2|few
ASWEGSTRNTIY